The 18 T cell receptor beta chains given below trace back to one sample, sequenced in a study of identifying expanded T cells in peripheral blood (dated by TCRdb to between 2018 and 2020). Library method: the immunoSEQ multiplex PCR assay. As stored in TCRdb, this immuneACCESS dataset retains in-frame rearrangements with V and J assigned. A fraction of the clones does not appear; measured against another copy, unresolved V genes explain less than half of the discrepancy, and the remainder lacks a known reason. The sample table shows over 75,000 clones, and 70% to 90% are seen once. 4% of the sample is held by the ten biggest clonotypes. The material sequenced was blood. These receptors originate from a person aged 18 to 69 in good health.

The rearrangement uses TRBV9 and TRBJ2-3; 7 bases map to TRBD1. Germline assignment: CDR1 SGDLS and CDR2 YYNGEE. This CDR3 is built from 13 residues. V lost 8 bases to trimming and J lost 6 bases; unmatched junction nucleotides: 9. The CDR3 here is CASQTGASDTQYF. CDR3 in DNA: TGTGCCAGTCAAACAGGGGCCTCTGATACGCAGTATTTT.

The CDR3 DNA reads as TGTGCCAGCAGCTTGGGGGGGACTGTAATCTCTGGAAACACCATATATTTT. It specifies CASSLGGTVISGNTIYF. V usage is TRBV5-6 and J usage is TRBJ1-3, with a tentative D call TRBD1 (5 bases). V shed 0 bases and J shed 0 bases, with 13 bases lying between them. CDR1 is SGHDT and CDR2 is YYEEEE in the germline V gene. The CDR3 is made up of 17 amino acids.

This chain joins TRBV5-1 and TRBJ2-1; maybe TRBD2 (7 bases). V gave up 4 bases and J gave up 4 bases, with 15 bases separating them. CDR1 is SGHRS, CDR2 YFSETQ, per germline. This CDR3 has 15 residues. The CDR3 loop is CASSSAGALYNEQFF. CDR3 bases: TGCGCCAGCAGCAGCGCGGGGGCCTTATACAATGAGCAGTTCTTC. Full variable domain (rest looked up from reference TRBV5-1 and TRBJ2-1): KAGVTQTPRYLIKTRGQQVTLSCSPISGHRSVSWYQQTPGQGLQFLFEYFSETQRNKGNFPGRFSGRQFSNSRSEMNVSTLELGDSALYLCASSSAGALYNEQFFGPGTRLTVL.

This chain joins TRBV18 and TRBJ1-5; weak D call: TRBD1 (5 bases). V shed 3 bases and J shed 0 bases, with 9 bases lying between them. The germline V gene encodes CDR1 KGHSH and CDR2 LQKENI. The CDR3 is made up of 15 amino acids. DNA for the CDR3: TGTGCCAGCTCACCTCAGGGTGATAGCAATCAGCCCCAGCATTTT. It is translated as CASSPQGDSNQPQHF.

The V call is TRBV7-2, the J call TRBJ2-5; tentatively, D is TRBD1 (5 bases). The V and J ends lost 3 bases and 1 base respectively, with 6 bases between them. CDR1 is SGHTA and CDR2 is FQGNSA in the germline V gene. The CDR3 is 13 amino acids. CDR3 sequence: CASSFRVQETQYF. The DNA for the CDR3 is TGTGCCAGCAGCTTCAGGGTCCAAGAGACCCAGTACTTC.

CDR3 sequence reads: CASSLTGLSNTGELFF. The CDR3 DNA is TGTGCCAGCAGCTTGACAGGACTCTCGAACACCGGGGAGCTGTTTTTT. The chain carries TRBV7-9 and TRBJ2-2; tentatively, D is TRBD1 (6 bases). Germline V gene sequence: CDR1 SEHNR, CDR2 FQNEAQ (reference sequence). The V end was cut by 3 bases, the J end by 0 bases, with 11 bases between. The CDR3 covers 16 residues.

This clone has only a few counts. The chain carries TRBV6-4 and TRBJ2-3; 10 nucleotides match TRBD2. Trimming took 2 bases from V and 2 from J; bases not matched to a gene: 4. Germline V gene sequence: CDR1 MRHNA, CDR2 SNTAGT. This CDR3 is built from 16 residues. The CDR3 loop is CASSDASGGATDTQYF. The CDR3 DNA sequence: TGTGCCAGCAGTGACGCGAGCGGGGGGGCCACAGATACGCAGTATTTT.

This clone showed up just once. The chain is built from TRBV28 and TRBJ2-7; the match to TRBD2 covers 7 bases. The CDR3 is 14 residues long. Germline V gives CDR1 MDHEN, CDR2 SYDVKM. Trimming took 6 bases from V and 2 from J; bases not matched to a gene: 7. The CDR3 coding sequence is TGTGCCAGCAGCCGGGAGGTGAGCCCCTACGAGCAGTACTTC. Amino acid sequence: CASSREVSPYEQYF.

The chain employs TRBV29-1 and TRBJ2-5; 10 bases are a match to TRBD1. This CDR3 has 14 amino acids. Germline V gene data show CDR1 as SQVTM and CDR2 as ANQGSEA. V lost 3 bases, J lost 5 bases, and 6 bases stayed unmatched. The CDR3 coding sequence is TGCAGCGTTGAGTCCGGGACAGGGGATGAGACCCAGTACTTC. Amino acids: CSVESGTGDETQYF.

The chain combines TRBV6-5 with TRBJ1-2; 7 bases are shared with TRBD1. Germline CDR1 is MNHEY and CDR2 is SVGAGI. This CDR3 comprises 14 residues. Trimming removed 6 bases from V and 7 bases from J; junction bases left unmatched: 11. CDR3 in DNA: TGTGCCAGCAGCCGGACAGGTCGGGGCGGTGGCTACACCTTC. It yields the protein CASSRTGRGGGYTF.

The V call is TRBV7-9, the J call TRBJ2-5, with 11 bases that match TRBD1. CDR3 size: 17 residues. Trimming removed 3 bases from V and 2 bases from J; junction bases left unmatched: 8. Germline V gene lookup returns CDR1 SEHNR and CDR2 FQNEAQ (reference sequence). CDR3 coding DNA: TGTGCCAGCAGCTTGCCGCCCGGGACAGGGGGTCAAGAGACCCAGTACTTC. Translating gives CASSLPPGTGGQETQYF.

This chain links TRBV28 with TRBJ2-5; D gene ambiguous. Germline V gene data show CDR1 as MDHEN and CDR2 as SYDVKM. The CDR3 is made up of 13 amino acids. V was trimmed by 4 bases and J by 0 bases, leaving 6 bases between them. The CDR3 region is CASSSKYQETQYF. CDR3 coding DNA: TGTGCCAGCAGTTCTAAGTACCAAGAGACCCAGTACTTC.

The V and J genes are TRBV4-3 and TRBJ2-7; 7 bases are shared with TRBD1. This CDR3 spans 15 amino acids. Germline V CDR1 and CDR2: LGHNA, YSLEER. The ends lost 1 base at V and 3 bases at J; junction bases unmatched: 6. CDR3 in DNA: TGCGCCAGCAGCCAAGGGGCGGACAGGAACTACGAGCAGTACTTC. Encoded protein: CASSQGADRNYEQYF.

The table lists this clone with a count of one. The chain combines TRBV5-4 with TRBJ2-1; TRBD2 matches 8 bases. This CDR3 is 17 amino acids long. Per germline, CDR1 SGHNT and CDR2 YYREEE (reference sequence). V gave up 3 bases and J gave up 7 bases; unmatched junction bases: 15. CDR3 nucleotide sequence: TGTGCCAGCAGCTCCACCTCCGGGACTAGTATTAGGAATGAGCAGTTCTTC. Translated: CASSSTSGTSIRNEQFF. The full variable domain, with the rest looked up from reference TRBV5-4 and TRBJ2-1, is ETGVTQSPTHLIKTRGQQVTLRCSSQSGHNTVSWYQQALGQGPQFIFQYYREEENGRGNFPPRFSGLQFPNYSSELNVNALELDDSALYLCASSSTSGTSIRNEQFFGPGTRLTVL.

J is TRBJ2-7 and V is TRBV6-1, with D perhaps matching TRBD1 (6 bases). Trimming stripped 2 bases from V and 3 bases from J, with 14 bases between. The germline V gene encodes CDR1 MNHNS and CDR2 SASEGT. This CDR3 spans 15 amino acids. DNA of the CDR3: TGTGCCAGCAGTGAACTCCGGGACACATACTACGAGCAGTACTTC. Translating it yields CASSELRDTYYEQYF.

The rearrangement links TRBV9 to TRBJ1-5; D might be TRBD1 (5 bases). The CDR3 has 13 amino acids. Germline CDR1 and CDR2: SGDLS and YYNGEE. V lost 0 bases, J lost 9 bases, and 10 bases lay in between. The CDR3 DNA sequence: TGTGCCAGCAGCGTAGACCGGGGGGGGCCCCAGCATTTT. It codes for CASSVDRGGPQHF.

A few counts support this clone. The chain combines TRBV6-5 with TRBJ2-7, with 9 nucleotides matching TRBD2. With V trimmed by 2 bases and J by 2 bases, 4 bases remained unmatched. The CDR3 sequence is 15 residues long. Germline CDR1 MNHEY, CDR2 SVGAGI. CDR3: CASSYSGGLPYEQYF. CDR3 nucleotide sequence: TGTGCCAGCAGTTACAGCGGGGGGCTACCCTACGAGCAGTACTTC.

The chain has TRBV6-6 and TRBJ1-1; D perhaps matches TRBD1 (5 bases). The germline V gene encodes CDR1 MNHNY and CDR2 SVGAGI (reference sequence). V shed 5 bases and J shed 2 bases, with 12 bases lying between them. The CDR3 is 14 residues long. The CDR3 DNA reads TGTGCCAGCAGTAAGGGACTGAGTAACACTGAAGCTTTCTTT. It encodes CASSKGLSNTEAFF.